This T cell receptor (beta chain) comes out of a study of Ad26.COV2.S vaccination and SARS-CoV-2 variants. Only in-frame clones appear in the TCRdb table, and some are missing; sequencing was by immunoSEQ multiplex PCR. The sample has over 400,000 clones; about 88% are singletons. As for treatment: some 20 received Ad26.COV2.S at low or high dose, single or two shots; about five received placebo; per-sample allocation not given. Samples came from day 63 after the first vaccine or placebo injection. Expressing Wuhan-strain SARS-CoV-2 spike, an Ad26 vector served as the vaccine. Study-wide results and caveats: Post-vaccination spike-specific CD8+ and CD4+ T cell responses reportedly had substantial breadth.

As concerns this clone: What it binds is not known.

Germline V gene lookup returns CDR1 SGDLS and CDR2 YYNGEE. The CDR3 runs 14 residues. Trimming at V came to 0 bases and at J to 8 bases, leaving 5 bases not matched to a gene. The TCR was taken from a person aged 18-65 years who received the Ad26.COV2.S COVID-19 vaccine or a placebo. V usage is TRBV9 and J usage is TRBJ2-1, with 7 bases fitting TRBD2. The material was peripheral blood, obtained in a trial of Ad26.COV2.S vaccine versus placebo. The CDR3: CASSVVGGWDEQFF. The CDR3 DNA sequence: TGTGCCAGCAGCGTAGTGGGAGGGTGGGATGAGCAGTTCTTC.